What follows is one TCR beta chain and its context. Antigen specificity is unknown. The record originates from a study of cytotoxic CD8 clonotypes in ibrutinib-treated CLL. Across the whole study: Among patients, 24 responded partially and 2 completely; approximately 15 then stayed remitted and some 12 progressed after median 68 months. Study observations and caveats: The study found clonality rose at ibrutinib response, then fell toward baseline at progression.

The method was immunoSEQ multiplex PCR; TCRdb's version includes in-frame clones alone and lacks a portion of them. Counted here are roughly 220,000 clones, more than 75% occurring once; the ten biggest clones make up more than 9.5%. Frozen PBMC stocks contributed around 2 micrograms of genomic DNA to the TCR beta libraries. The ends lost 5 bases at V and 2 bases at J; junction bases unmatched: 10. CDR1 is MGHRA, CDR2 YSYEKL, per germline. CDR3 length: 18 residues. This sample comprised PBMCs, obtained after 12 months of ibrutinib treatment. This chain uses TRBV4-1 with TRBJ2-3; 13 nucleotides match TRBD2. The TCR originated in a human donor with chronic lymphocytic leukemia. Here the CDR3 DNA reads TGCGCCAGCAGCTCCGGGACTAGCGGGGCCGATTTCACAGATACGCAGTATTTT. Its translation is CASSSGTSGADFTDTQYF.